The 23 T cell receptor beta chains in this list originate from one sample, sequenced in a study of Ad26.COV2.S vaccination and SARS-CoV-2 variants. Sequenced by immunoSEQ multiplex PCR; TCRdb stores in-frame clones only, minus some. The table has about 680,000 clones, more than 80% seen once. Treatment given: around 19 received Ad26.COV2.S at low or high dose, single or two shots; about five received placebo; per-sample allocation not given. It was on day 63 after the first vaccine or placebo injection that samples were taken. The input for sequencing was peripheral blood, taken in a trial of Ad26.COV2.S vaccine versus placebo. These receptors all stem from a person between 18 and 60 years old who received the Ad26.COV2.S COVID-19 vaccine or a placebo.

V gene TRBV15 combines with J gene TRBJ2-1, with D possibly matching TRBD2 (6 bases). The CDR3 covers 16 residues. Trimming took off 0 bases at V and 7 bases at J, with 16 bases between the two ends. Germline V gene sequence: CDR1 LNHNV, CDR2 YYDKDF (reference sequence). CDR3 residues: CATSRERGTGRNEQFF. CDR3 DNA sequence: TGTGCCACCAGCAGAGAACGCGGGACCGGTAGGAATGAGCAGTTCTTC.

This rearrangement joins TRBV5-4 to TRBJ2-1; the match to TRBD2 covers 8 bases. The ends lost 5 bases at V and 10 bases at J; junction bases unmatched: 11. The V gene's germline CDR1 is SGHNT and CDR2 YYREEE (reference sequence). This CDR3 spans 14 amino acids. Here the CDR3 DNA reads TGTGCCAGCAGGGTCCCGGGGGGGGCCGGCGAGCAGTTCTTC. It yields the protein CASRVPGGAGEQFF.

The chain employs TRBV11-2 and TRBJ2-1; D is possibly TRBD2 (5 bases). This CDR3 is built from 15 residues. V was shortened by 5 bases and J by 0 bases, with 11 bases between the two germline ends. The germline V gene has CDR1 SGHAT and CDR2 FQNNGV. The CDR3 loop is CASSLLGVSYNEQFF. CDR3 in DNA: TGTGCCAGCAGCCTGCTCGGGGTCTCCTACAATGAGCAGTTCTTC.

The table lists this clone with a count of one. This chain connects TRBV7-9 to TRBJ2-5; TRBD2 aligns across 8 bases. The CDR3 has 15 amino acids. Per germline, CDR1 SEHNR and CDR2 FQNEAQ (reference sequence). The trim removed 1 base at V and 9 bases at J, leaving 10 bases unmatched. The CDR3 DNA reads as TGTGCCAGCAGCTTAGGTCATAGCGGGATGGGGGCCCAGTACTTC. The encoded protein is CASSLGHSGMGAQYF. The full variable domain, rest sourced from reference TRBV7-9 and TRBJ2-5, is DTGVSQNPRHKITKRGQNVTFRCDPISEHNRLYWYRQTLGQGPEFLTYFQNEAQLEKSRLLSDRFSAERPKGSFSTLEIQRTEQGDSAMYLCASSLGHSGMGAQYFGPGTRLLVL.

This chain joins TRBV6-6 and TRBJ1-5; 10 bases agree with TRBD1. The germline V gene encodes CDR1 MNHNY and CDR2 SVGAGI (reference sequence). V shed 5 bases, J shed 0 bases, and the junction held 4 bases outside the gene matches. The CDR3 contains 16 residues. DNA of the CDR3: TGTGCCAGCAGTCTCGGGACAGGGGTTAGCAATCAGCCCCAGCATTTT. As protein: CASSLGTGVSNQPQHF.

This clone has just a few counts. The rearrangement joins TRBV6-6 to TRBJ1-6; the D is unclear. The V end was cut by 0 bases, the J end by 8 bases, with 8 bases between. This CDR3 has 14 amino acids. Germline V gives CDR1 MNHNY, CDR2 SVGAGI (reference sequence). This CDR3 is CASSYSSGYSPLHF. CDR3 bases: TGTGCCAGCAGTTACTCGAGTGGGTATTCACCCCTCCACTTT.

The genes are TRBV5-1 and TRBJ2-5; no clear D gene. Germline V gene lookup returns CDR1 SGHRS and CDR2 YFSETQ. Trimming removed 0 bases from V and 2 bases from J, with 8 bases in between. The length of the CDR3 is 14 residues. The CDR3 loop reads CASSLGGSQETQYF. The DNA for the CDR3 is TGCGCCAGCAGCTTGGGTGGATCGCAAGAGACCCAGTACTTC.

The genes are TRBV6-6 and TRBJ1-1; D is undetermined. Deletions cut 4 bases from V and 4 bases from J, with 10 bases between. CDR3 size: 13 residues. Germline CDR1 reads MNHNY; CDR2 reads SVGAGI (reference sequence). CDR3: CASSSPESTEAFF. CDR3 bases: TGTGCCAGCAGTTCGCCGGAAAGCACTGAAGCTTTCTTT.

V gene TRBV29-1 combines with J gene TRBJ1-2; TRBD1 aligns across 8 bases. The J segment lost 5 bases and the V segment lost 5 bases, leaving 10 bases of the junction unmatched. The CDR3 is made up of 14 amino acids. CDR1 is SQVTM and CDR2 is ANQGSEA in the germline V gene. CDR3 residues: CSVSRDRLSYGYTF. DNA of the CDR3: TGCAGCGTTTCCCGGGACAGGCTAAGTTATGGCTACACCTTC.

The CDR3 protein is CASSISRGAYEQYF. The CDR3 DNA reads TGTGCCAGTAGTATAAGCAGGGGAGCCTACGAGCAGTACTTC. The rearrangement links TRBV19 to TRBJ2-7; possible D gene TRBD1, 6 bases. The CDR3 is made up of 14 amino acids. CDR1 is LNHDA and CDR2 is SQIVND in the germline V gene (reference sequence). Trimming left V 2 bases short and J 2 bases short, with 10 bases between.

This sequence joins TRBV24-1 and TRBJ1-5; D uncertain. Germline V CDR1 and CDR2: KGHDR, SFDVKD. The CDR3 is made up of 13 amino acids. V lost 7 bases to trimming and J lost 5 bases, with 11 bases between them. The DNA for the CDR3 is TGTGCCACCAGAGATCGCCTCGATCAGCCCCAGCATTTT. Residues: CATRDRLDQPQHF.

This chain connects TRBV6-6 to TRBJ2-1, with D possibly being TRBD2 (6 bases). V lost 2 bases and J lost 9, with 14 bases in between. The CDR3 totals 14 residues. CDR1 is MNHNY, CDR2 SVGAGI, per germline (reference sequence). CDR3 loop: CASSYPGLKGEQFF. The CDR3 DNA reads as TGTGCCAGCAGTTACCCGGGACTGAAAGGTGAGCAGTTCTTC.

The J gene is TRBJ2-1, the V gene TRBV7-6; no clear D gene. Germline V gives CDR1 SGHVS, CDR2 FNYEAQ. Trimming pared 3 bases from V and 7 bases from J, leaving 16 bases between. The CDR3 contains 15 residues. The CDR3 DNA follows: TGTGCCAGCAGCTTGGTGGCTGAGTCGGAGAATGAGCAGTTCTTC. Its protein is CASSLVAESENEQFF.

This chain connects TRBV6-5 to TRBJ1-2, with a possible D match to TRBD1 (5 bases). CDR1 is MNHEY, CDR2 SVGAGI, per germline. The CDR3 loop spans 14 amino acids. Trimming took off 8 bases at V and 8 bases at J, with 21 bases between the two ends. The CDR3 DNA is TGTGCCAGCGGGGGTCAGGCGACGCGGGCCGGCTACACCTTC. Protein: CASGGQATRAGYTF.

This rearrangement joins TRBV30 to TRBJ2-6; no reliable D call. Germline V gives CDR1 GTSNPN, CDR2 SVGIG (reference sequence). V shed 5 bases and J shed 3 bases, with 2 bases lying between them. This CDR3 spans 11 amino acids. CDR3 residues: CAWGGANVLTF. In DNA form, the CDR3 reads TGTGCCTGGGGTGGGGCCAACGTCCTGACTTTC.

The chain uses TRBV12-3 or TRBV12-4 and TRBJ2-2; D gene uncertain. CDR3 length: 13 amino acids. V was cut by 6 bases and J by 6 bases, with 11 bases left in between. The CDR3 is CASSRTEAGELFF. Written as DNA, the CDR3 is TGTGCCAGCAGCCGAACAGAGGCCGGGGAGCTGTTTTTT.

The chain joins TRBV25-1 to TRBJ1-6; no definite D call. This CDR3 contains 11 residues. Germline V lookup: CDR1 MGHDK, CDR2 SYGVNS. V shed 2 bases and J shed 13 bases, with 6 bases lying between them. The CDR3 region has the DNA TGTGCCAGCAGTGAAGGCTGGCCCCTCCACTTT. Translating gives CASSEGWPLHF.

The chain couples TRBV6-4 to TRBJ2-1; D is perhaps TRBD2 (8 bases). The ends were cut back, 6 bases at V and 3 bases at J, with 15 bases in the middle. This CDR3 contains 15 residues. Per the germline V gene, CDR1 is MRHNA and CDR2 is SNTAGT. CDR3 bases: TGTGCCAGCAGCTTGACAGGGACTAGCTACAATGAGCAGTTCTTC. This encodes CASSLTGTSYNEQFF.

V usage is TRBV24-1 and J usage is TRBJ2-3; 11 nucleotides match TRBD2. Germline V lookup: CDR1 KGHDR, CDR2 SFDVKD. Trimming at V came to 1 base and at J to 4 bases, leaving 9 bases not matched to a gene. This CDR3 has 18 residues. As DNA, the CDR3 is TGTGCCACCAGTGATTTCGCGGTAGCGGGAGGGCCCTCAGATACGCAGTATTTT. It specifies CATSDFAVAGGPSDTQYF.

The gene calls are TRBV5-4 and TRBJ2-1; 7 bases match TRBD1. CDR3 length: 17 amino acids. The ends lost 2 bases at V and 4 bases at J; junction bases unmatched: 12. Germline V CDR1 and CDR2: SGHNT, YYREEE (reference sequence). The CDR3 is CASSLGSTGVEYNEQFF. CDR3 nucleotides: TGTGCCAGCAGCTTAGGGTCTACAGGGGTGGAATACAATGAGCAGTTCTTC. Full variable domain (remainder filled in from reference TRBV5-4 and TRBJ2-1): ETGVTQSPTHLIKTRGQQVTLRCSSQSGHNTVSWYQQALGQGPQFIFQYYREEENGRGNFPPRFSGLQFPNYSSELNVNALELDDSALYLCASSLGSTGVEYNEQFFGPGTRLTVL.

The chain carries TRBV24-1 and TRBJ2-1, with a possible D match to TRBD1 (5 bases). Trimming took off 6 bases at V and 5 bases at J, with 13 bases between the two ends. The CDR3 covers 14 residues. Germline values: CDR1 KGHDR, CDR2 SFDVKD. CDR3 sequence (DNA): TGTGCCACCAGTACCATTGACAGAAACAATGAGCAGTTCTTC. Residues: CATSTIDRNNEQFF.

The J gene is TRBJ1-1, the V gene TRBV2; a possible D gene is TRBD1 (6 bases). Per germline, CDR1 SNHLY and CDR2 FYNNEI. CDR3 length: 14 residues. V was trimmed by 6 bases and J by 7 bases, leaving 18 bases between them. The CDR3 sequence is CASSQYRQVNEAFF. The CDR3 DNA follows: TGTGCCAGCAGCCAATACCGACAGGTTAATGAAGCTTTCTTT.

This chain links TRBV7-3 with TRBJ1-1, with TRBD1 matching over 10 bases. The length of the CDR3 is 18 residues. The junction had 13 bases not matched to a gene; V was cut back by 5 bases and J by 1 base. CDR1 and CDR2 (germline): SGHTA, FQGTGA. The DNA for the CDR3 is TGTGCCAGCAGCCCGAACGACAGGGGGCAGGGATCGAACACTGAAGCTTTCTTT. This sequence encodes CASSPNDRGQGSNTEAFF.